The next 5 T cell receptor beta chains were all read from a single sample in a study of CD8+ T cells in alopecia areata. RNA, once extracted, was reverse transcribed into cDNA for use as the sequencing template. The repertoire was sequenced with immunoSEQ multiplex PCR; TCRdb's copy has only in-frame clones and lacks some. The sample shows some 150,000 clones, around 87% of them seen only once. Documented treatment: oral pan-JAK inhibitor, 5-10 mg twice daily. The sequencing here drew on CD8+ T cells sorted from blood, taken at week 4, from a patient treated with tofacitinib. The receptor source for this set is a human donor with alopecia areata.

This chain joins TRBV4-1 and TRBJ1-4; 7 bases agree with TRBD1. Germline V CDR1 and CDR2: MGHRA, YSYEKL. This CDR3 is 17 amino acids long. With V trimmed by 0 bases and J by 4 bases, 8 bases remained unmatched. CDR3 residues: CASSQEPHGTVNEKLFF. The CDR3 region has the DNA TGCGCCAGCAGCCAAGAGCCCCACGGGACAGTTAATGAAAAACTGTTTTTT.

This chain links TRBV27 with TRBJ2-7, with 10 bases matching TRBD2. This CDR3 spans 14 amino acids. The trim removed 6 bases at V and 3 bases at J, leaving 5 bases unmatched. Germline V gives CDR1 MNHEY, CDR2 SMNVEV (reference sequence). CDR3 loop: CASREAGGVYEQYF. In DNA, the CDR3 is TGTGCCAGCAGAGAAGCGGGGGGGGTCTACGAGCAGTACTTC.

The V gene is TRBV6-5, the J gene TRBJ2-1, with D perhaps TRBD1 (6 bases). The CDR3 totals 15 residues. V was pared by 6 bases and J by 2 bases, with 14 bases between. Germline V lookup: CDR1 MNHEY, CDR2 SVGAGI. Here the CDR3 reads CASRKTGIPYNEQFF. The CDR3 bases are TGTGCCAGCAGAAAGACAGGAATACCCTACAATGAGCAGTTCTTC.

This sequence joins TRBV5-1 and TRBJ2-2, with 11 bases identical to TRBD2. V lost 2 bases and J lost 4; bases outside the gene matches: 1. CDR1 and CDR2 (germline): SGHRS, YFSETQ. The CDR3 has 15 residues. The CDR3 DNA is TGCGCCAGCAGCTTAGGGACTAGCGGCACCGGGGAGCTGTTTTTT. Protein product: CASSLGTSGTGELFF.

The V and J genes are TRBV9 and TRBJ2-7; no firm D call. There are 12 residues in the CDR3. V lost 3 bases to trimming and J lost 2 bases, with 6 bases between them. The germline V gene encodes CDR1 SGDLS and CDR2 YYNGEE. The CDR3 protein is CASSGGTYEQYF. CDR3 bases: TGTGCCAGCAGCGGCGGTACCTACGAGCAGTACTTC.